This TCR beta chain was observed in a study of cytomegalovirus exposure and HLA in healthy donors. Study-level points and caveats: Subsequent analysis showed first-cohort TCR clusters tending to co-occur in more than 95 validation repertoires.

Here immunoSEQ multiplex PCR was the method, and the copy in TCRdb shows in-frame clones only, minus some. Among roughly 200,000 clones listed, roughly 80% were seen once. As concerns this clone: Its antigen remains unidentified.

The CDR3 is made up of 17 amino acids. V lost 3 bases to trimming and J lost 0 bases, with 14 bases between them. Germline V gives CDR1 MNHEY, CDR2 SMNVEV (reference sequence). The source of this sequence is a woman between 18 and 29 years old in good health and CMV-seropositive. This rearrangement joins TRBV27 to TRBJ1-4, with D possibly being TRBD1 (5 bases). Sequenced material: PBMCs. As DNA, the CDR3 is TGTGCCAGCAGTTTTTCCGGCCAGGGTGCAACTAATGAAAAACTGTTTTTT. Its translation is CASSFSGQGATNEKLFF. The variable domain in full, with the rest retrieved from reference TRBV27 and TRBJ1-4, is EAQVTQNPRYLITVTGKKLTVTCSQNMNHEYMSWYRQDPGLGLRQIYYSMNVEVTDKGDVPEGYKVSRKEKRNFPLILESPSPNQTSLYFCASSFSGQGATNEKLFFGSGTQLSVL.